The 27 T cell receptor beta chains presented below share a single source sample, sequenced in a study of blood T cell repertoires in COVID-19. Here immunoSEQ multiplex PCR was the method, and the copy in TCRdb shows in-frame clones only, minus some. This table has hundreds of thousands of clones, over 75% appearing once. The specimen was PBMCs or T cells enriched from blood (not recorded which). Receptor source: a woman in her twenties or thirties who had recovered from COVID-19.

This rearrangement joins TRBV7-9 to TRBJ2-7; D perhaps matches TRBD2 (7 bases). Trimming stripped 4 bases from V and 2 bases from J, with 21 bases between. CDR1 and CDR2 (germline): SEHNR, FQNEAQ (reference sequence). The CDR3 spans 17 residues. The CDR3 DNA reads as TGTGCCAGCAGCTCCGGAAGGGGCGGGGGCGCTACCTACGAGCAGTACTTC. Its protein product is CASSSGRGGGATYEQYF.

The J gene is TRBJ1-6, the V gene TRBV27; D gene uncertain. Germline V lookup: CDR1 MNHEY, CDR2 SMNVEV (reference sequence). V lost 6 bases and J 8 bases, leaving 20 bases between the germline ends. This CDR3 region has 16 residues. CDR3 in amino acids: CASSSWTGWGYSPLHF. The CDR3 DNA reads TGTGCCAGCAGCTCCTGGACGGGGTGGGGTTATTCACCCCTCCACTTT.

The chain recombines TRBV5-4 with TRBJ1-4; 8 bases are shared with TRBD1. CDR1 and CDR2 from the germline V gene are SGHNT and YYREEE (reference sequence). The junction had 12 bases not matched to a gene; V was cut back by 0 bases and J by 8 bases. CDR3 size: 17 residues. This CDR3 is CASSLGIQGAGGEKLFF. The DNA for the CDR3 is TGTGCCAGCAGCTTGGGGATCCAGGGGGCTGGGGGCGAAAAACTGTTTTTT.

The chain carries TRBV15 and TRBJ2-5; possible D gene TRBD2, 6 bases. The V end lost 0 bases, the J end lost 5 bases, and 13 bases lay between the germline ends. Per the germline V gene, CDR1 is LNHNV and CDR2 is YYDKDF (reference sequence). The CDR3 spans 15 residues. The CDR3 DNA sequence: TGTGCCACCAGCAGAGATGCGGGGCCGGGGGAGACCCAGTACTTC. It yields the protein CATSRDAGPGETQYF.

The chain has TRBV10-3 and TRBJ2-1; possible D gene TRBD2, 5 bases. This CDR3 has 13 amino acids. In germline, CDR1 is ENHRY, CDR2 SYGVKD. The ends were cut back, 2 bases at V and 8 bases at J, with 10 bases in the middle. The CDR3 here is CAISEASSDEQFF. Written as DNA, the CDR3 is TGTGCCATCAGTGAGGCTAGCAGCGATGAGCAGTTCTTC.

The chain joins TRBV2 to TRBJ2-2, with 10 bases lining up with TRBD2. The trim removed 5 bases at V and 5 bases at J, leaving 8 bases unmatched. CDR1 SNHLY and CDR2 FYNNEI come from the germline V gene. This CDR3 is 16 amino acids long. In nucleotides, the CDR3 is TGTGCCAGCAGTCCTCAAGCGGGGGGGCCAACCGGGGAGCTGTTTTTT. Translated: CASSPQAGGPTGELFF.

Concerning this clone: Other DNA sequences from this sample encode an identical CDR3 as well. The rearrangement joins TRBV27 to TRBJ1-3; possibly TRBD1 for D (6 bases). Germline assignment: CDR1 MNHEY and CDR2 SMNVEV (reference sequence). The CDR3 is 14 residues long. The V end lost 4 bases, the J end lost 0 bases, and 7 bases lay between the germline ends. The chain's CDR3 is CASSSTGSGNTIYF. CDR3 sequence (DNA): TGTGCCAGCAGTTCGACAGGCTCTGGAAACACCATATATTTT.

The chain carries TRBV5-1 and TRBJ2-3, with 16 bases identical to TRBD2. The J segment lost 6 bases and the V segment lost 7 bases, leaving 11 bases of the junction unmatched. The CDR3 totals 17 residues. The germline gives CDR1 SGHRS, CDR2 YFSETQ. The CDR3 DNA is TGCGCCAGCTGTCTGGGACTAGCGGGAGGGCTTGCCGATACGCAGTATTTT. Translation: CASCLGLAGGLADTQYF.

The rearrangement uses TRBV6-5 and TRBJ2-7; 7 bases are a match to TRBD2. Trimming cost V 0 bases and J 2 bases; bases outside gene matches: 1. The CDR3 has 14 residues. Per the germline V gene, CDR1 is MNHEY and CDR2 is SVGAGI. CDR3 sequence reads: CASSYSGLAYEQYF. DNA of the CDR3: TGTGCCAGCAGTTACTCCGGACTAGCCTACGAGCAGTACTTC.

The sample holds one count of this clone. This sequence joins TRBV10-2 and TRBJ1-2; perhaps TRBD1 as D (6 bases). Trimming took off 3 bases at V and 5 bases at J, with 13 bases between the two ends. CDR3 length equals 14 residues. The germline V gene has CDR1 WSHSY and CDR2 SAAADI. CDR3 protein: CASSDDRTAYGYTF. In nucleotides, the CDR3 is TGCGCCAGCAGTGATGACAGGACGGCGTATGGCTACACCTTC.

The gene calls are TRBV7-2 and TRBJ1-6; no definite D call. Germline CDR1 reads SGHTA; CDR2 reads FQGNSA. The CDR3 is 15 residues long. Between the trimmed V and J ends, which lost 1 base and 0 bases, there was a span of 4 bases. CDR3 sequence (DNA): TGTGCCAGCAGCTTAGGCAGCTCCTATAATTCACCCCTCCACTTT. It is translated as CASSLGSSYNSPLHF.

V and J are TRBV15 and TRBJ2-7; 9 bases match TRBD2. V lost 0 bases, J lost 3 bases, and 3 bases stayed unmatched. The CDR3 consists of 15 residues. The germline CDR1 and CDR2 sequences are LNHNV and YYDKDF (reference sequence). The CDR3 region is CATSREGTSFYEQYF. The CDR3 DNA sequence: TGTGCCACCAGCAGAGAGGGGACTAGCTTCTACGAGCAGTACTTC.

The table lists this clone with many counts. V and J are TRBV6-1 and TRBJ2-7, with D perhaps matching TRBD1 (5 bases). V was pared by 2 bases and J by 5 bases, with 16 bases between. The CDR3 runs 15 residues. Germline V gives CDR1 MNHNS, CDR2 SASEGT. The CDR3 nucleotides read TGTGCCAGCAGTGAAATAAAATCCAGGGCCCACGAGCAGTACTTC. Protein product: CASSEIKSRAHEQYF.

The CDR3 coding sequence is TGTGCCAGCTCAGGACTAGCGGTGAACACCGGGGAGCTGTTTTTT. It yields the protein CASSGLAVNTGELFF. V and J are TRBV18 and TRBJ2-2; 10 positions match TRBD2. The V segment lost 5 bases and the J segment 1 base; nucleotides outside the gene matches: 1. This CDR3 has 15 residues. Germline-derived CDR1 and CDR2 are KGHSH and LQKENI.

The rearrangement joins TRBV3-1 (or the pseudogene TRBV3-2) to TRBJ1-2; a possible D gene is TRBD1 (5 bases). The germline V gene encodes CDR1 LGHDT and CDR2 YNNKEL (reference sequence). The CDR3 spans 14 residues. Trimming took off 4 bases at V and 2 bases at J, with 11 bases between the two ends. The CDR3: CASSPYQGNYGYTF. The CDR3 DNA is TGTGCCAGCAGCCCGTACCAGGGAAACTATGGCTACACCTTC.

V is TRBV27 and J is TRBJ2-6; no clear D. V lost 5 bases and J 2 bases, leaving 7 bases between the germline ends. CDR1 is MNHEY, CDR2 SMNVEV, per germline (reference sequence). The CDR3 spans 14 residues. As DNA, the CDR3 is TGTGCCAGCAGTAGAGAAGCTGGGGCCAACGTCCTGACTTTC. Encoded protein: CASSREAGANVLTF.

V and J are TRBV2 and TRBJ1-4, with D maybe TRBD1 (6 bases). The CDR3 contains 12 residues. Germline V gene sequence: CDR1 SNHLY, CDR2 FYNNEI. V dropped 5 bases and J dropped 11 bases, with 12 bases sitting between them. CDR3 sequence reads: CASSRQDWKLFF. CDR3 nucleotides: TGTGCCAGCAGTCGACAGGATTGGAAACTGTTTTTT.

The chain uses TRBV6-1 and TRBJ2-7; 9 bases map to TRBD2. This CDR3 comprises 15 residues. The germline V gene encodes CDR1 MNHNS and CDR2 SASEGT. The trim removed 4 bases at V and 0 bases at J, leaving 4 bases unmatched. CDR3 in amino acids: CASSGAGGFSYEQYF. The CDR3, as DNA: TGTGCCAGCAGTGGAGCGGGAGGATTCTCCTACGAGCAGTACTTC.

The chain combines TRBV19 with TRBJ1-5; TRBD1 aligns across 8 bases. The CDR3 has 16 amino acids. The V and J ends lost 6 bases and 3 bases, in that order; junction bases with no gene match: 10. CDR1 and CDR2 from the germline V gene are LNHDA and SQIVND (reference sequence). CDR3 region: CASRTPQGAFNQPQHF. Written as DNA, the CDR3 is TGTGCCAGTAGGACACCCCAGGGGGCATTCAATCAGCCCCAGCATTTT.

Note on this clone: The germline gene is not matched at one end of the junction; a read error may be the cause. The rearrangement joins TRBV5-1 to TRBJ2-3, with 12 bases aligning to TRBD1. Germline V CDR1 and CDR2: SGHRS, YFSETQ. The CDR3 sequence is 16 residues long. The CDR3 bases are TGCGCCAGCAGTTTGGGGGGACAGGGGGCCACAGATACGCAGTATTTT. As protein: CASSLGGQGATDTQYF.

Of note for this clone: Other nucleotide sequences in the sample specify the same CDR3. This sequence joins TRBV4-2 and TRBJ2-7; 7 bases agree with TRBD1. Germline V CDR1 and CDR2: LGHNA, YNFKEQ. Trimming took 3 bases from V and 4 from J; bases not matched to a gene: 9. The CDR3 sequence is 15 residues long. DNA of the CDR3: TGTGCCAGCAGCCAGGACCCGGGACAGAGTTACGAGCAGTACTTC. Amino acid sequence: CASSQDPGQSYEQYF.

V and J are TRBV7-6 and TRBJ1-2; D might be TRBD1 (6 bases). This CDR3 comprises 19 residues. Deletions cut 5 bases from V and 2 bases from J, with 27 bases between. CDR1 is SGHVS, CDR2 FNYEAQ, per germline. The CDR3 DNA reads TGTGCCAGCAGCCCCCTCGGGGGGCAGGGGTTACCATCAAACTATGGCTACACCTTC. Its translation is CASSPLGGQGLPSNYGYTF.

The J gene is TRBJ2-1, the V gene TRBV27; 8 nucleotides match TRBD1. The CDR3 runs 14 residues. CDR1 is MNHEY, CDR2 SMNVEV, per germline (reference sequence). The trim removed 5 bases at V and 8 bases at J, leaving 8 bases unmatched. CDR3 amino acids: CASSRGQGYYEQFF. The CDR3 bases are TGTGCCAGCAGTAGAGGACAGGGATACTATGAGCAGTTCTTC.

This clone showed up just once. This chain connects TRBV5-1 to TRBJ1-5; 11 bases map to TRBD1. V shed 0 bases, J shed 4 bases, and the junction held 6 bases outside the gene matches. The length of the CDR3 is 17 residues. Germline values: CDR1 SGHRS, CDR2 YFSETQ. CDR3 amino acids: CASSLDGQGAGNQPQHF. The CDR3, as DNA: TGCGCCAGCAGCTTGGATGGACAGGGGGCAGGGAATCAGCCCCAGCATTTT.

In the case of this clone: This same CDR3 is encoded by further DNA sequences in the sample. The V gene is TRBV9, the J gene TRBJ1-1; no firm D call. Per the germline V gene, CDR1 is SGDLS and CDR2 is YYNGEE. Trimming took 1 base from V and 1 from J, leaving 8 bases between them. The length of the CDR3 is 14 residues. As DNA, the CDR3 is TGTGCCAGCAGCGTAACGACGGGGAACACTGAAGCTTTCTTT. This translates into CASSVTTGNTEAFF.

The chain links TRBV4-2 to TRBJ2-3, with 11 bases identical to TRBD2. Germline lookup yields CDR1 LGHNA and CDR2 YNFKEQ. CDR3 length: 17 residues. With 0 bases clipped from V and 4 bases from J, the junction kept 6 bases outside the gene matches. The CDR3 loop is CASSQELSGGGPDTQYF. DNA of the CDR3: TGTGCCAGCAGCCAAGAACTTAGCGGGGGGGGACCAGATACGCAGTATTTT.

This chain uses TRBV28 with TRBJ2-1; 8 positions agree with TRBD1. V was clipped by 3 bases and J by 6 bases; unmatched bases: 4. Germline V lookup: CDR1 MDHEN, CDR2 SYDVKM. CDR3 length equals 14 residues. DNA for the CDR3: TGTGCCAGCAGTTTCCCAGACAGGGGCAATGAGCAGTTCTTC. This translates into CASSFPDRGNEQFF.